This T cell receptor (beta chain) derives from a study of T cells in women clearing cervical HPV infection. As concerns this clone: The CDR3 end falls 3 residues outside the read, so it is completed with the germline J gene.

Per germline, CDR1 MNHEY and CDR2 SVGEGT. The CDR3 runs 14 residues. The V end was cut by 0 bases, the J end by 4 bases, with 9 bases between. Only in-frame clones appear in the TCRdb table, and some are missing; sequencing was by immunoSEQ multiplex PCR. This repertoire comprises 20,000 to 30,000 clones; its ten largest clones make up 8.5% to 14%. The V and J genes are TRBV6-2 or TRBV6-3 and TRBJ1-2; D gene uncertain. The specimen sequenced was blood buffy coat. This clonotype was sampled from a woman aged 18 to 75 with a cervical HPV16 infection that either progressed to CIN3+ or cleared (not recorded which). The CDR3 loop reads CASSYSEGPYGYTF. The sequenced CDR3 bases are TGTGCCAGCAGTTACTCAGAGGGCCCCTATGGC.